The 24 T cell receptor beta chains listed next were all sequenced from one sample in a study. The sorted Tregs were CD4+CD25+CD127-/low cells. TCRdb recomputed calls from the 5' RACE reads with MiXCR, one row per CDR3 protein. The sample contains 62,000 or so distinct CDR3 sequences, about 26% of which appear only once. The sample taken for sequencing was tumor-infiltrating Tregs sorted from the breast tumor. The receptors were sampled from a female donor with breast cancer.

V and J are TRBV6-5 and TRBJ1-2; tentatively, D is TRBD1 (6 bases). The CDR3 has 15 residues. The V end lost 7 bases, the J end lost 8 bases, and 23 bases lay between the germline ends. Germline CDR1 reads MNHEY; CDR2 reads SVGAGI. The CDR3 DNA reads TGTGCCAGCACAACGACAGGCACCCTCGCCGGGGGCTACACCTTC. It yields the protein CASTTTGTLAGGYTF.

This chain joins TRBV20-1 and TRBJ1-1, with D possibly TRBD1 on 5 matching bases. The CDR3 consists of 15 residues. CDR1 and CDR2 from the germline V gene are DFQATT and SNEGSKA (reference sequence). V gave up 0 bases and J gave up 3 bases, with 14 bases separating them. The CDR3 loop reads CSARDFVGPHTEAFF. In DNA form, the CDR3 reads TGCAGTGCTAGAGATTTCGTGGGGCCGCACACTGAAGCTTTCTTT.

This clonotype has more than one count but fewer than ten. The CDR3 sequence: CASSSSRQGAFQPQHF. DNA of the CDR3: TGTGCCAGCAGTTCCAGCAGACAGGGGGCCTTTCAGCCCCAGCATTTT. This chain uses TRBV6-1 with TRBJ1-5; 10 nucleotides align to TRBD1. Per the germline V gene, CDR1 is MNHNS and CDR2 is SASEGT. The CDR3 spans 16 residues. The V gene end was trimmed by 5 bases and the J gene end by 6 bases; junction bases not matched to a gene: 10.

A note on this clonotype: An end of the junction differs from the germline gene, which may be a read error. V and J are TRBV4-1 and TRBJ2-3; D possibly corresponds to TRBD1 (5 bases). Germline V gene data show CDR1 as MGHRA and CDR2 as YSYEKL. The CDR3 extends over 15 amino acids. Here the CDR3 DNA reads TGCGCCGGCAGCCAAGCCCGGCAGGGAAGGGATACGCAGTATTTT. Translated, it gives CAGSQARQGRDTQYF.

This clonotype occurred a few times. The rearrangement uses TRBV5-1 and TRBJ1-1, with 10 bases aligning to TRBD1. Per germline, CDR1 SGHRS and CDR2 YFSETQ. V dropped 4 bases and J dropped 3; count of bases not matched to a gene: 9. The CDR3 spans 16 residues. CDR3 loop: CASSLFPGTGDTEAFF. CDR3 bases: TGCGCCAGCAGCCTATTTCCCGGGACAGGGGACACTGAAGCTTTCTTT.

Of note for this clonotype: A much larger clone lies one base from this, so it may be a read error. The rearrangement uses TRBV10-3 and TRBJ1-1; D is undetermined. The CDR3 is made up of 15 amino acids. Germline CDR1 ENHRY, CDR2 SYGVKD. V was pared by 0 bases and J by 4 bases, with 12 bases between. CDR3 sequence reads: CAISESEVMSTEAFF. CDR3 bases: TGTGCCATCAGTGAGTCCGAGGTCATGAGCACTGAAGCTTTCTTT.

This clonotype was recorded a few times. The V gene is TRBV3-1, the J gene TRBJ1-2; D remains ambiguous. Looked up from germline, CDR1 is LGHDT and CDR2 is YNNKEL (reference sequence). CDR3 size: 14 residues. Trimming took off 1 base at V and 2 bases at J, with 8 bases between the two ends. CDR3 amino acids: CASSQAAINYGYTF. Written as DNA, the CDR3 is TGTGCCAGCAGCCAAGCGGCCATCAACTATGGCTACACCTTC.

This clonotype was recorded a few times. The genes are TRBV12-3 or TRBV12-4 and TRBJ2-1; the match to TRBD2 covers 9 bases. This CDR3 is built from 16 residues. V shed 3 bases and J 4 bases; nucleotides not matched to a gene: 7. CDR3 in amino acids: CASSFMGGGAYNEQFF. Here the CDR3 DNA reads TGTGCCAGCAGTTTCATGGGCGGGGGGGCTTACAATGAGCAGTTCTTC.

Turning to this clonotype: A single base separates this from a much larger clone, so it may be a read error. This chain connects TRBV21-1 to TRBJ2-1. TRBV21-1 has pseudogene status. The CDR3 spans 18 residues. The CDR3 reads CASRRTTYPYTLYNEQFF. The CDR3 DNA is TGTGCCAGCAGGAGGACGACTTACCCTTACACCTTGTACAATGAGCAGTTCTTC.

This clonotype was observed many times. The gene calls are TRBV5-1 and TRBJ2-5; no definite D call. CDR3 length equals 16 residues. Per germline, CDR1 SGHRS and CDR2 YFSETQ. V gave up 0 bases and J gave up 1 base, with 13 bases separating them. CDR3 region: CASSLGPATTQETQYF. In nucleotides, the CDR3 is TGCGCCAGCAGCTTGGGCCCGGCGACCACCCAAGAGACCCAGTACTTC.

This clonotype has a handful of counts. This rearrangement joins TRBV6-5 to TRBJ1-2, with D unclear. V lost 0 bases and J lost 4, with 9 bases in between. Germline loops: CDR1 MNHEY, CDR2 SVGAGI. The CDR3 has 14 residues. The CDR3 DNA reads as TGTGCCAGCAGTTACTCGAGACCCCCCTATGGCTACACCTTC. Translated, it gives CASSYSRPPYGYTF.

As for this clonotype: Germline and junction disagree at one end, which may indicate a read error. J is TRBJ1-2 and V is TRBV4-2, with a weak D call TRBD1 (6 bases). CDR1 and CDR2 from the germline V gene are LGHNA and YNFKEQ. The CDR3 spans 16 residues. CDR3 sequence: CTSSQEVQPRGYGYTF. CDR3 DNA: TGTACCAGCAGCCAAGAGGTTCAACCCAGGGGCTATGGCTACACCTTC.

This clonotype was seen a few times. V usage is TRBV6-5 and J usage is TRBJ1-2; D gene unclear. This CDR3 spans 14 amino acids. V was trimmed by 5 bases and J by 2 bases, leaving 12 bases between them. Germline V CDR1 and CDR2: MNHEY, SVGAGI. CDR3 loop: CASSRLEGNYGYTF. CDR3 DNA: TGTGCCAGCAGTCGCTTGGAGGGCAACTATGGCTACACCTTC.

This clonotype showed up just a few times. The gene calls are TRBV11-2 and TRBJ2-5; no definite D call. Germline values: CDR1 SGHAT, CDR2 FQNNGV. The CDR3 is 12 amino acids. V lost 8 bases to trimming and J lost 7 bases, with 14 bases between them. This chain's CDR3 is CASGQDSGTQYF. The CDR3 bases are TGTGCCAGCGGCCAAGATTCGGGGACCCAGTACTTC. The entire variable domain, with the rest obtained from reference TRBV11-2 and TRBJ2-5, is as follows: EAGVAQSPRYKIIEKRQSVAFWCNPISGHATLYWYQQILGQGPKLLIQFQNNGVVDDSQLPKDRFSAERLKGVDSTLKIQPAKLEDSAVYLCASGQDSGTQYFGPGTRLLVL.

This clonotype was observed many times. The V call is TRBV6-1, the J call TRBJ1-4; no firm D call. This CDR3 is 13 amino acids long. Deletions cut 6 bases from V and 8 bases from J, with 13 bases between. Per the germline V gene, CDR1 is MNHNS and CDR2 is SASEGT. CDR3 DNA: TGTGCCAGCAGCCCATCACGGAGGGAAAAACTGTTTTTT. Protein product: CASSPSRREKLFF.

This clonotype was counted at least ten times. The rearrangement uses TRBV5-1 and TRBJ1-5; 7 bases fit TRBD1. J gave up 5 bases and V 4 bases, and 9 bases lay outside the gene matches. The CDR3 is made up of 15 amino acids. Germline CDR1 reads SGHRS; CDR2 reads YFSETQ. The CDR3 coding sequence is TGCGCCAGCAGCCCCTCAGGGGGGGGACATCAGCCCCAGCATTTT. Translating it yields CASSPSGGGHQPQHF. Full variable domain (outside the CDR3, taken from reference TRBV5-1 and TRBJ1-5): KAGVTQTPRYLIKTRGQQVTLSCSPISGHRSVSWYQQTPGQGLQFLFEYFSETQRNKGNFPGRFSGRQFSNSRSEMNVSTLELGDSALYLCASSPSGGGHQPQHFGDGTRLSIL.

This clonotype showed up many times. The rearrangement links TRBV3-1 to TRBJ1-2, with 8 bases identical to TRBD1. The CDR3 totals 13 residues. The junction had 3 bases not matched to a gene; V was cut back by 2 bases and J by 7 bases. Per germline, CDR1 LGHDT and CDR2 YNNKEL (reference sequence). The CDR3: CASSQQGAGGYTF. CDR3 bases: TGTGCCAGCAGCCAACAGGGGGCAGGTGGCTACACCTTC.

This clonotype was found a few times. The CDR3 DNA sequence: TGCGCCAGCAGCTTGGACGGGGATCAGCCCCAGCATTTT. As protein: CASSLDGDQPQHF. The genes are TRBV5-1 and TRBJ1-5, with D hard to call. CDR1 is SGHRS and CDR2 is YFSETQ in the germline V gene. The CDR3 is 13 amino acids. Trimming left V 0 bases short and J 5 bases short, with 6 bases between.

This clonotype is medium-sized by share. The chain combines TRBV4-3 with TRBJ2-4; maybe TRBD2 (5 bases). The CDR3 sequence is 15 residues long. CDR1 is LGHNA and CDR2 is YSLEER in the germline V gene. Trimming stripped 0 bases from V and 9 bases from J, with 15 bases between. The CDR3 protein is CASSQDSKNRGIQYF. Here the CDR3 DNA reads TGCGCCAGCAGCCAAGATTCCAAGAACCGGGGCATTCAGTACTTC.

In nucleotides, the CDR3 is TGCAGCGTATCCGACGACAGAATGACTGAAGCTTTCTTT. Encoded protein: CSVSDDRMTEAFF. This chain uses TRBV29-1 with TRBJ1-1, with D tentatively TRBD1 (5 bases). V lost 6 bases and J lost 5, with 16 bases in between. The V gene's germline CDR1 is SQVTM and CDR2 ANQGSEA. The CDR3 spans 13 residues.

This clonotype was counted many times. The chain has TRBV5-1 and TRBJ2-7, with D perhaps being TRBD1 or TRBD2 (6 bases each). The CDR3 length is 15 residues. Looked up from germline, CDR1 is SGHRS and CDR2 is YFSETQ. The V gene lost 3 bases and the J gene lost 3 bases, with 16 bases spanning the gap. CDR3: CASSSGGSSIYEQYF. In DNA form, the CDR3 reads TGCGCCAGCAGCTCCGGGGGCTCGTCGATCTACGAGCAGTACTTC.

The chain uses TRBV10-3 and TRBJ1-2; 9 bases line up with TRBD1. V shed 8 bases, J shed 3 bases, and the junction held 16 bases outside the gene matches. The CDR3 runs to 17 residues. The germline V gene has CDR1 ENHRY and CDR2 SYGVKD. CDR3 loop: CAIRGSAGTGFDYGYTF. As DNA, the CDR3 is TGTGCCATCCGTGGCTCCGCGGGGACAGGGTTCGACTATGGCTACACCTTC.

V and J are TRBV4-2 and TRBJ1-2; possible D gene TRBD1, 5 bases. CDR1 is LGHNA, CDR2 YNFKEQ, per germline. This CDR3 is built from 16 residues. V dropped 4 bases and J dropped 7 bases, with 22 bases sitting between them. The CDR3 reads CASSPDPRQPTGGYTF. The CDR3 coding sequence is TGTGCCAGCAGCCCCGACCCCAGACAGCCGACGGGTGGCTACACCTTC.

CDR3 bases: TGTGCCAGCAGCGTCTCATCACAGCAAGAGACCCAGTACTTC. It encodes CASSVSSQQETQYF. This chain links TRBV9 with TRBJ2-5; D remains unclear. CDR1 is SGDLS and CDR2 is YYNGEE in the germline V gene. The CDR3 covers 14 residues. V lost 2 bases and J 2 bases, leaving 10 bases between the germline ends. Drawing the rest from reference TRBV9 and TRBJ2-5, the complete variable domain is DSGVTQTPKHLITATGQRVTLRCSPRSGDLSVYWYQQSLDQGLQFLIQYYNGEERAKGNILERFSAQQFPDLHSELNLSSLELGDSALYFCASSVSSQQETQYFGPGTRLLVL.